The 30 T cell receptor beta chains below were found in one sample sequenced in a study of cytomegalovirus exposure and HLA in healthy donors. Researchers ran the PCR with 60 Vbeta and 13 Jbeta primers. TCRdb keeps only in-frame clones here, not all; method: immunoSEQ multiplex PCR. The sample includes approximately 290,000 clones, over 70% of them seen just once. The sequencing input was PBMCs. These receptors came from a girl aged 2-10 years in good health and CMV-seronegative.

This chain's CDR3 is CASSPPARGGGGYTF. For the CDR3, the DNA is TGTGCCAGCAGCCCCCCGGCCAGGGGCGGAGGTGGCTACACCTTC. The chain carries TRBV5-4 and TRBJ1-2, with a possible D match to TRBD1 (6 bases). The CDR3 is 15 residues long. V was cut by 4 bases and J by 7 bases, with 20 bases left in between. Germline V lookup: CDR1 SGHNT, CDR2 YYREEE (reference sequence).

The chain carries TRBV18 and TRBJ2-5; D is unresolved. Germline CDR1 is KGHSH and CDR2 is LQKENI. The CDR3 loop spans 15 amino acids. Trimming removed 2 bases at V and 2 bases at J, with 12 bases between. CDR3 in amino acids: CASSPLALGQETQYF. CDR3 coding DNA: TGTGCCAGCTCACCATTGGCGCTAGGACAAGAGACCCAGTACTTC.

V and J are TRBV5-1 and TRBJ1-3, with D perhaps matching TRBD1 (6 bases). Germline values: CDR1 SGHRS, CDR2 YFSETQ. This CDR3 spans 16 amino acids. Deletions cut 4 bases from V and 0 bases from J, with 14 bases between. The CDR3 region has the DNA TGCGCCAGCAGCCTCACAGGGCCCCACTCTGGAAACACCATATATTTT. Translation gives CASSLTGPHSGNTIYF. Together with reference TRBV5-1 and TRBJ1-3, the CDR3 gives the full variable domain: KAGVTQTPRYLIKTRGQQVTLSCSPISGHRSVSWYQQTPGQGLQFLFEYFSETQRNKGNFPGRFSGRQFSNSRSEMNVSTLELGDSALYLCASSLTGPHSGNTIYFGEGSWLTVV.

The chain has TRBV29-1 and TRBJ2-1; 8 nucleotides line up with TRBD2. V dropped 2 bases and J dropped 5; count of bases not matched to a gene: 2. Germline CDR1 SQVTM, CDR2 ANQGSEA. This CDR3 comprises 13 residues. CDR3 in DNA: TGCAGCGTTGAAACTAGCGGAAACAATGAGCAGTTCTTC. It specifies CSVETSGNNEQFF.

The genes are TRBV4-1 and TRBJ2-3; D is undetermined. Deletions cut 7 bases from V and 2 bases from J, with 16 bases between. The CDR3 totals 15 residues. CDR1 is MGHRA and CDR2 is YSYEKL in the germline V gene. The CDR3 region is CASKRWYYLTDTQYF. The CDR3, as DNA: TGCGCCAGCAAACGGTGGTACTATCTCACAGATACGCAGTATTTT.

This chain joins TRBV7-8 and TRBJ2-1; 8 bases match TRBD2. V shed 1 base, J shed 7 bases, and the junction held 9 bases outside the gene matches. This CDR3 is 16 amino acids long. CDR1 is SGHVS, CDR2 FQNEAQ, per germline. The CDR3 DNA reads as TGTGCCAGCAGCTTAGGTTACGGGGGGGGACCGAATGAGCAGTTCTTC. Residues: CASSLGYGGGPNEQFF.

The chain uses TRBV5-1 and TRBJ2-5; 12 bases fit TRBD2. Trimming removed 5 bases from V and 6 bases from J; junction bases left unmatched: 5. The CDR3 contains 14 residues. The germline CDR1 and CDR2 sequences are SGHRS and YFSETQ. This chain's CDR3 is CASRQTSGSKTQYF. In DNA form, the CDR3 reads TGCGCCAGCAGGCAGACTAGCGGGAGTAAGACCCAGTACTTC. The variable domain in full, with the rest retrieved from reference TRBV5-1 and TRBJ2-5, is KAGVTQTPRYLIKTRGQQVTLSCSPISGHRSVSWYQQTPGQGLQFLFEYFSETQRNKGNFPGRFSGRQFSNSRSEMNVSTLELGDSALYLCASRQTSGSKTQYFGPGTRLLVL.

The rearrangement uses TRBV7-9 and TRBJ2-3; 10 positions match TRBD2. Looked up from germline, CDR1 is SEHNR and CDR2 is FQNEAQ (reference sequence). This CDR3 has 17 residues. The V gene end was trimmed by 5 bases and the J gene end by 4 bases; junction bases not matched to a gene: 12. CDR3 DNA: TGTGCCAGCAGCCCCCGGGGAGCGGGAGGGCTTTCAGATACGCAGTATTTT. Translation gives CASSPRGAGGLSDTQYF.

J is TRBJ2-7 and V is TRBV27; 11 bases align to TRBD2. V was pared by 5 bases and J by 4 bases, with 19 bases of the junction left unmatched. Germline V gene data show CDR1 as MNHEY and CDR2 as SMNVEV (reference sequence). This CDR3 contains 19 residues. CDR3: CASSHQGSGRAWHPYEQYF. The CDR3 DNA follows: TGTGCCAGCAGTCATCAGGGTAGCGGGAGGGCCTGGCATCCATACGAGCAGTACTTC.

J is TRBJ1-1 and V is TRBV29-1; TRBD1 matches 7 bases. CDR1 and CDR2 (germline): SQVTM, ANQGSEA. This CDR3 region has 13 residues. V gave up 5 bases and J gave up 4 bases; unmatched junction bases: 7. The CDR3 coding sequence is TGCAGCGTTCTAACAGGGGTGACCACTGAAGCTTTCTTT. Translating gives CSVLTGVTTEAFF.

In regard to this clone: The sample holds other DNA sequences that translate to the same CDR3. This chain connects TRBV28 to TRBJ1-4, with D possibly TRBD1 on 5 matching bases. The germline V gene encodes CDR1 MDHEN and CDR2 SYDVKM. The CDR3 totals 13 residues. Deletions cut 6 bases from V and 7 bases from J, with 12 bases between. In DNA, the CDR3 is TGTGCCAGCAGCCTAAATAGGGGTGAAAAACTGTTTTTT. Translated, it gives CASSLNRGEKLFF. The full variable domain, with the rest looked up from reference TRBV28 and TRBJ1-4, is DVKVTQSSRYLVKRTGEKVFLECVQDMDHENMFWYRQDPGLGLRLIYFSYDVKMKEKGDIPEGYSVSREKKERFSLILESASTNQTSMYLCASSLNRGEKLFFGSGTQLSVL.

V usage is TRBV5-4 and J usage is TRBJ2-7, with TRBD1 matching 9 bases. J gave up 1 base and V 4 bases, and 9 bases lay outside the gene matches. The V gene's germline CDR1 is SGHNT and CDR2 YYREEE (reference sequence). CDR3 length: 16 residues. The CDR3 nucleotides are TGTGCCAGCAGCCCTTTCGACAGGGGGATATCCTACGAGCAGTACTTC. Translation gives CASSPFDRGISYEQYF.

This clone was seen more than once but under ten times. The chain links TRBV4-1 to TRBJ2-1, with 8 bases fitting TRBD1. CDR3 length: 16 residues. Trimming at V came to 2 bases and at J to 8 bases, leaving 11 bases not matched to a gene. The germline V gene has CDR1 MGHRA and CDR2 YSYEKL. CDR3 region: CASSQFAGTGWDEQFF. DNA of the CDR3: TGCGCCAGCAGCCAATTCGCCGGGACAGGATGGGATGAGCAGTTCTTC.

There are a few counts of this clone. The V call is TRBV2, the J call TRBJ2-3, with 7 bases that match TRBD2. This CDR3 comprises 15 residues. Germline V gene sequence: CDR1 SNHLY, CDR2 FYNNEI. With 3 bases clipped from V and 0 bases from J, the junction kept 3 bases outside the gene matches. CDR3 bases: TGTGCCAGCAGTGACCCGGGAGGTAGCACAGATACGCAGTATTTT. Its translation is CASSDPGGSTDTQYF.

This clone has a single count. The rearrangement joins TRBV18 to TRBJ2-7; 7 nucleotides match TRBD1. Germline V gene sequence: CDR1 KGHSH, CDR2 LQKENI. J lost 0 bases, V lost 3 bases, and 2 bases had no gene match. This CDR3 is built from 14 residues. The CDR3 reads CASSPGQSSYEQYF. DNA of the CDR3: TGTGCCAGCTCACCGGGACAGTCCTCCTACGAGCAGTACTTC.

In its sample, this clone was seen once. V gene TRBV27 combines with J gene TRBJ2-1; TRBD1 aligns across 7 bases. This CDR3 has 14 amino acids. The junction had 7 bases not matched to a gene; V was cut back by 3 bases and J by 8 bases. From germline, CDR1 is MNHEY and CDR2 SMNVEV (reference sequence). CDR3 nucleotides: TGTGCCAGCAGTTTCTCGACAGGGATCGATGAGCAGTTCTTC. Translation: CASSFSTGIDEQFF.

The CDR3 region is CASSLGGTGSNYGYTF. Written as DNA, the CDR3 is TGTGCCAGCAGCTTAGGGGGCACAGGGTCCAACTATGGCTACACCTTC. The genes are TRBV7-6 and TRBJ1-2; D possibly corresponds to TRBD1 (6 bases). The V gene's germline CDR1 is SGHVS and CDR2 FNYEAQ. The CDR3 extends over 16 amino acids. Trimming pared 1 base from V and 2 bases from J, leaving 14 bases between.

This clone was picked up one time. The chain employs TRBV4-1 and TRBJ2-7; D perhaps matches TRBD2 (5 bases). V was shortened by 4 bases and J by 2 bases, with 15 bases between the two germline ends. The germline gives CDR1 MGHRA, CDR2 YSYEKL. The CDR3 spans 15 residues. The CDR3 reads CASSPELGSAYEQYF. The CDR3 DNA reads TGCGCCAGCAGCCCGGAACTAGGGTCCGCCTACGAGCAGTACTTC.

This clone is a singleton in its sample. This chain links TRBV30 with TRBJ2-1; perhaps TRBD2 as D (6 bases). This CDR3 has 15 amino acids. Trimming stripped 3 bases from V and 8 bases from J, with 20 bases between. Germline assignment: CDR1 GTSNPN and CDR2 SVGIG (reference sequence). The CDR3 coding sequence is TGTGCCTGGAGACCTTTCGGGACTCCTGTCTATGAGCAGTTCTTC. Residues: CAWRPFGTPVYEQFF.

There are a few counts of this clone. The gene calls are TRBV7-8 and TRBJ1-5; tentatively, D is TRBD1 (6 bases). The CDR3 sequence is 16 residues long. CDR1 is SGHVS, CDR2 FQNEAQ, per germline. V lost 1 base, J lost 6 bases, and 16 bases lay in between. CDR3 in DNA: TGTGCCAGCAGCTTAGGGGCAGGGGAGCTCAGTCAGCCCCAGCATTTT. This gives the protein CASSLGAGELSQPQHF.

V is TRBV19 and J is TRBJ1-6, with 7 bases identical to TRBD1. V lost 7 bases and J lost 6; bases outside the gene matches: 6. The V gene's germline CDR1 is LNHDA and CDR2 SQIVND (reference sequence). The CDR3 contains 14 residues. The CDR3 here is CASTPGGSNSPLHF. In nucleotides, the CDR3 is TGTGCCAGTACCCCAGGGGGATCTAATTCACCCCTCCACTTT.

The gene calls are TRBV14 and TRBJ2-3, with 11 bases that match TRBD2. Trimming took 4 bases from V and 2 from J; bases not matched to a gene: 11. The CDR3 is 18 amino acids. Germline values: CDR1 SGHDN, CDR2 FVKESK. Here the CDR3 DNA reads TGTGCCAGCAGCCGACGTGGGACTAGCGGACAACCCACAGATACGCAGTATTTT. It codes for CASSRRGTSGQPTDTQYF.

The chain has TRBV29-1 and TRBJ2-4; the D gene is possibly TRBD1 (6 bases). The CDR3 totals 14 residues. Germline CDR1 is SQVTM and CDR2 is ANQGSEA. V lost 7 bases to trimming and J lost 1 base, with 14 bases between them. The CDR3 loop is CSAGRTGAKNIQYF. CDR3 DNA: TGCAGCGCGGGGAGAACAGGGGCCAAAAACATTCAGTACTTC. Full variable domain (rest looked up from reference TRBV29-1 and TRBJ2-4): SAVISQKPSRDICQRGTSLTIQCQVDSQVTMMFWYRQQPGQSLTLIATANQGSEATYESGFVIDKFPISRPNLTFSTLTVSNMSPEDSSIYLCSAGRTGAKNIQYFGAGTRLSVL.

This sequence joins TRBV10-1 and TRBJ2-7, with 7 bases lining up with TRBD1. Unmatched junction bases numbered 7, after V lost 8 bases and J lost 3 bases. This CDR3 is built from 13 residues. The germline V gene encodes CDR1 WNHNN and CDR2 SYGVQD (reference sequence). The CDR3 nucleotides read TGCGCCAGCGGACGACAGGGTAGCTACGAGCAGTACTTC. As protein: CASGRQGSYEQYF.

The J gene is TRBJ1-1, the V gene TRBV30; 9 bases map to TRBD1. The CDR3 has 14 amino acids. The V gene's germline CDR1 is GTSNPN and CDR2 SVGIG (reference sequence). With V trimmed by 2 bases and J by 5 bases, 6 bases remained unmatched. The CDR3 DNA sequence: TGTGCCTGGAGTAGCGGGACAGGGCTTACTGAAGCTTTCTTT. It is translated as CAWSSGTGLTEAFF.

This clone was observed a few times. The J gene is TRBJ2-1, the V gene TRBV6-5; 8 positions match TRBD2. The CDR3 is made up of 15 amino acids. Germline V gives CDR1 MNHEY, CDR2 SVGAGI. J was trimmed by 4 bases and V by 3 bases; bases with no gene match: 5. The CDR3 region has the DNA TGTGCCAGCAGTTATACCAGCGGGGGTTACAATGAGCAGTTCTTC. As protein: CASSYTSGGYNEQFF.

This clone was seen just once. This sequence joins TRBV6-1 and TRBJ2-1; the D gene is possibly TRBD2 (6 bases). The CDR3 length is 14 residues. Germline V gene data show CDR1 as MNHNS and CDR2 as SASEGT. Trimming took 6 bases from V and 4 from J, leaving 13 bases between them. Here the CDR3 DNA reads TGTGCCAGCAGGGACTACACTACATACAATGAGCAGTTCTTC. Protein sequence: CASRDYTTYNEQFF.

The rearrangement uses TRBV19 and TRBJ1-5, with 9 bases matching TRBD1. This CDR3 is built from 16 residues. Trimming removed 1 base from V and 3 bases from J; junction bases left unmatched: 4. In germline, CDR1 is LNHDA, CDR2 SQIVND (reference sequence). This chain's CDR3 is CASSIGRDRDNQPQHF. For the CDR3, the DNA is TGTGCCAGTAGTATAGGAAGGGACAGGGACAATCAGCCCCAGCATTTT.

The chain recombines TRBV9 with TRBJ2-7; 7 nucleotides agree with TRBD2. V was clipped by 2 bases and J by 2 bases; unmatched bases: 10. This CDR3 region has 16 residues. CDR1 and CDR2 (germline): SGDLS, YYNGEE. CDR3 nucleotides: TGTGCCAGCAGCGTCGATCTAGCGGCAAACCCCTACGAGCAGTACTTC. Translation: CASSVDLAANPYEQYF.

This chain uses TRBV2 with TRBJ2-5, with 8 bases aligning to TRBD2. Germline V gene data show CDR1 as SNHLY and CDR2 as FYNNEI. The ends lost 8 bases at V and 0 bases at J; junction bases unmatched: 11. The CDR3 has 16 amino acids. CDR3 DNA: TGTGCCAGCTCGTCGGGTAGCGGGGATTACCAAGAGACCCAGTACTTC. It codes for CASSSGSGDYQETQYF.